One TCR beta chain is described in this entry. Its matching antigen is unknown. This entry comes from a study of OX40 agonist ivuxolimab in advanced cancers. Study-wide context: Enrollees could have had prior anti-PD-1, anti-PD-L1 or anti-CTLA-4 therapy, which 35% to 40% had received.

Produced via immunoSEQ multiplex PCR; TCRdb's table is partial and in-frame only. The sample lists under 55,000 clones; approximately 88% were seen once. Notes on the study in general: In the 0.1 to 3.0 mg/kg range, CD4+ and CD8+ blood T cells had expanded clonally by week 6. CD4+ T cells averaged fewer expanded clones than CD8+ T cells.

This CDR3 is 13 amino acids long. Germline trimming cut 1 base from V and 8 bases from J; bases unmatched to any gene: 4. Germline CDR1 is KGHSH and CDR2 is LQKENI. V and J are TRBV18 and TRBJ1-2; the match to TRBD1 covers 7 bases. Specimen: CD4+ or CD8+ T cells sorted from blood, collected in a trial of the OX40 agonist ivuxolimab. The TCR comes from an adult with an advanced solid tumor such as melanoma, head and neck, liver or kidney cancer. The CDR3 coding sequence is TGTGCCAGCTCACCACAGGCAGGGGGAGGCTACACCTTC. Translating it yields CASSPQAGGGYTF.